This T cell receptor beta chain was recorded in a study of blood T cell repertoires in COVID-19. Study summary: Samples representing acute and convalescent COVID-19 were sourced from the United States, Italy and Spain.

This CDR3 region has 15 residues. The germline V gene encodes CDR1 SGHTA and CDR2 FQGNSA. Trimming removed 2 bases from V and 0 bases from J; junction bases left unmatched: 1. Repertoires were generated with immunoSEQ multiplex PCR, while TCRdb's copy carries only in-frame clones and drops some. The sample carries roughly 150,000 clones, roughly four fifths recorded once. As concerns this clone: Other DNA sequences in this specimen translate into the identical CDR3.

V gene TRBV7-2 combines with J gene TRBJ2-1; the match to TRBD2 covers 7 bases. This sequence was found in a human donor with acute or convalescent COVID-19. The donor label of this sample is uncertain. The sample comprised peripheral blood. CDR3 sequence reads: CASSLSGGSYNEQFF. The CDR3 DNA follows: TGTGCCAGCAGCTTATCGGGGGGCTCCTACAATGAGCAGTTCTTC.